The sequence of this T cell receptor beta chain was determined in a study of T cells in Graves' hyperthyroidism and ophthalmopathy. When ophthalmopathy did not progress within 18 months, Graves' hyperthyroidism was considered stable. This clonotype was seen repeatedly, ten times or more. TCR beta CDR3 region amplification was performed from RNA transcripts. RT-PCR in the first round (using the HTBI primer set) targeted the TCR CDR3. MiXCR, applied by TCRdb to the multiplex PCR reads, yields one record per CDR3 protein. The top ten clones hold roughly 9.2% of a sample with about 360,000 distinct CDR3 sequences, 13% of them seen once. Germline V gives CDR1 GTSNPN, CDR2 SVGIG (reference sequence). The CDR3 runs to 14 residues. Trimming removed 1 base from V and 2 bases from J, with 11 bases in between.

Source material: blood. This sequence originates from a woman aged 18-30 years with Graves' hyperthyroidism. The chain joins TRBV30 to TRBJ1-2; D gene unclear. The CDR3 nucleotides are TGTGCCTGGAGTGAGGGCTTTGGCAACTATGGCTACACCTTC. Translating gives CAWSEGFGNYGYTF.